This T cell receptor beta chain emerged from a study of OX40 agonist ivuxolimab in advanced cancers. Whole-study context: Patients were given ivuxolimab, an antibody that agonizes OX40 (CD134). Whole-study findings and limits: Clonal expansion in partial responders at 0.1-3.0 mg/kg ranked among the lowest.

This CDR3 comprises 13 residues. Trimming left V 1 base short and J 5 bases short, with 8 bases between. The V gene's germline CDR1 is MNHNS and CDR2 SASEGT. Measured with immunoSEQ multiplex PCR; TCRdb has only the in-frame clones, and not every one. The repertoire consists of about 32,000 clones, with roughly four fifths occurring once and the leading ten covering about 20%. As for this clone: Its target is not known.

The V gene is TRBV6-1, the J gene TRBJ1-2, with D possibly matching TRBD1 (6 bases). The source material was CD4+ or CD8+ T cells sorted from blood, sampled in a trial of the OX40 agonist ivuxolimab. The sequence was collected from an adult with an advanced solid tumor such as melanoma, head and neck, liver or kidney cancer. The chain's CDR3 is CASSEVGAYGYTF. The CDR3 nucleotides are TGTGCCAGCAGTGAAGTGGGGGCTTATGGCTACACCTTC.